The 18 T cell receptor beta chains below all came from one sample that was sequenced in a study of vaccination and CD4 T cells after COVID-19. Treatment: approximately 9-day PBMC culture with coronavirus spike peptide pools or control peptides (ViraFEST assay). The study sequenced cultured CD4+ T cell DNA using the Oncomine TCR Beta short-read assay. TCRdb independently ran MiXCR on the PCR reads; one entry per CDR3 protein. This sample has roughly 13,000 distinct CDR3 sequences, with about 21% found just once. Their specific antigens are unknown. The sequencing input was cultured CD4+ T cells from blood. The source is a human donor with COVID-19.

This clonotype has a handful of counts. This sequence joins TRBV7-9 and TRBJ2-5; 10 bases map to TRBD2. This CDR3 is built from 15 residues. Germline lookup yields CDR1 SEHNR and CDR2 FQNEAQ (reference sequence). V was clipped by 7 bases and J by 1 base; unmatched bases: 6. The CDR3, as DNA: TGTGCCAGCATCCTAGCGGGGGCCTCCCAAGAGACCCAGTACTTC. This sequence encodes CASILAGASQETQYF. The full variable domain, completed using reference TRBV7-9 and TRBJ2-5, is DTGVSQNPRHKITKRGQNVTFRCDPISEHNRLYWYRQTLGQGPEFLTYFQNEAQLEKSRLLSDRFSAERPKGSFSTLEIQRTEQGDSAMYLCASILAGASQETQYFGPGTRLLVL.

V usage is TRBV24-1 and J usage is TRBJ2-1; the D is unclear. This CDR3 has 13 residues. V was trimmed by 5 bases and J by 2 bases, leaving 6 bases between them. CDR1 KGHDR and CDR2 SFDVKD come from the germline V gene. This CDR3 is CATSGIAYNEQFF. The CDR3 DNA is TGTGCCACCAGTGGCATAGCCTACAATGAGCAGTTCTTC.

The sample holds a few counts of this clonotype. The gene calls are TRBV12-3 or TRBV12-4 and TRBJ1-6; the match to TRBD1 covers 7 bases. V was pared by 5 bases and J by 8 bases, with 9 bases of the junction left unmatched. The CDR3 runs 15 residues. The CDR3 DNA sequence: TGTGCCAGCAGTGGAGCTGACAGGGCTTATTCACCCCTCCACTTT. Residues: CASSGADRAYSPLHF.

The V and J genes are TRBV20-1 and TRBJ2-3; 11 positions match TRBD2. Germline trimming cut 3 bases from V and 4 bases from J; bases unmatched to any gene: 18. The germline CDR1 and CDR2 sequences are DFQATT and SNEGSKA (reference sequence). The CDR3 runs to 19 residues. The CDR3 here is CSASRGLAGGRTSADTQYF. In DNA form, the CDR3 reads TGCAGTGCTAGTCGGGGGCTAGCGGGGGGCCGTACTTCAGCAGATACGCAGTATTTT.

This clonotype was found once. A clone one base away is much larger, so this may be a read error. This sequence joins TRBV15 and TRBJ1-4; 9 positions agree with TRBD1. This CDR3 is 19 amino acids long. CDR1 LNHNV and CDR2 YYDKDF come from the germline V gene (reference sequence). For the CDR3, the DNA is TGTGCCACCAACAGAGTCCCAATACAGGGGGCGGCAACTAATGAAAAACTGTTTTTT. Encoded protein: CATNRVPIQGAATNEKLFF.

The chain joins TRBV7-9 to TRBJ1-1, with D possibly being TRBD1 (6 bases). The V gene's germline CDR1 is SEHNR and CDR2 FQNEAQ (reference sequence). The ends were cut back, 4 bases at V and 2 bases at J, with 14 bases in the middle. The CDR3 consists of 15 residues. Here the CDR3 reads CASSSKGGTNTEAFF. CDR3 in DNA: TGTGCCAGCAGCTCCAAGGGGGGGACTAACACTGAAGCTTTCTTT.

This clonotype was detected only a few times. This sequence joins TRBV7-6 and TRBJ2-7; the D is unclear. The CDR3 runs 13 residues. Germline CDR1 is SGHVS and CDR2 is FNYEAQ. Trimming pared 4 bases from V and 0 bases from J, leaving 7 bases between. The CDR3, as DNA: TGTGCCAGCAGCTCGCAGGACTCCTACGAGCAGTACTTC. Encoded protein: CASSSQDSYEQYF.

The rearrangement links TRBV4-1 to TRBJ2-7; 9 nucleotides match TRBD2. Germline trimming cut 4 bases from V and 1 base from J; bases unmatched to any gene: 17. Germline CDR1 is MGHRA and CDR2 is YSYEKL. The CDR3 contains 19 residues. CDR3: CASSPDEPRSAGGSYEQYF. In DNA form, the CDR3 reads TGCGCCAGCAGCCCCGACGAGCCCAGAAGCGCGGGGGGGTCCTACGAGCAGTACTTC.

Here the CDR3 DNA reads TGCGCCAGCAGCCAAGATCTTAGAAACATTCAGTACTTC. This encodes CASSQDLRNIQYF. The V call is TRBV4-1, the J call TRBJ2-4, with no clear D. The CDR3 has 13 residues. CDR1 MGHRA and CDR2 YSYEKL come from the germline V gene. Trimming took off 0 bases at V and 6 bases at J, with 6 bases between the two ends.

This clonotype came up a few times. V gene TRBV2 combines with J gene TRBJ2-7; D uncertain. Germline loops: CDR1 SNHLY, CDR2 FYNNEI. V was cut by 8 bases and J by 0 bases, with 5 bases left in between. This CDR3 region has 11 residues. The CDR3 region has the DNA TGTGCCAGCGGAAGCTCCTACGAGCAGTACTTC. Amino acid sequence: CASGSSYEQYF.

This clonotype came up a few times. The chain recombines TRBV5-1 with TRBJ1-2; 7 positions match TRBD1. The CDR3 is 15 amino acids. With V trimmed by 4 bases and J by 5 bases, 11 bases remained unmatched. Germline CDR1 reads SGHRS; CDR2 reads YFSETQ. The chain's CDR3 is CASSALTGSVYGYTF. DNA for the CDR3: TGCGCCAGCAGCGCTCTGACAGGGAGCGTATATGGCTACACCTTC.

This clonotype ranks as medium-sized (0.01 to 0.1%). V is TRBV6-5 and J is TRBJ1-6; weak D call: TRBD1 (5 bases). The CDR3 loop spans 16 amino acids. The V end was cut by 0 bases, the J end by 10 bases, with 16 bases between. Germline CDR1 reads MNHEY; CDR2 reads SVGAGI. The CDR3 protein is CASSYSLDSKSSPLHF. CDR3 nucleotides: TGTGCCAGCAGTTACTCTCTTGACAGTAAATCATCACCCCTCCACTTT.

This clonotype was seen a handful of times. This chain links TRBV27 with TRBJ2-4; the D call may be TRBD1 or TRBD2 (6 bases each). Germline V gives CDR1 MNHEY, CDR2 SMNVEV (reference sequence). V lost 2 bases and J lost 1, with 12 bases in between. The CDR3 has 16 residues. This chain's CDR3 is CASSLGGQGAKNIQYF. The CDR3 DNA follows: TGTGCCAGCAGTTTAGGGGGGCAGGGGGCCAAAAACATTCAGTACTTC.

The V and J genes are TRBV15 and TRBJ2-5, with D tentatively TRBD1 or TRBD2 (5 bases each). Germline V gives CDR1 LNHNV, CDR2 YYDKDF (reference sequence). V dropped 1 base and J dropped 2 bases, with 11 bases sitting between them. The CDR3 totals 15 residues. CDR3 loop: CATSRASGPQETQYF. The DNA of the CDR3 is TGTGCCACCAGCAGAGCCTCGGGACCGCAAGAGACCCAGTACTTC.

This clonotype was observed once. V usage is TRBV12-3 or TRBV12-4 and J usage is TRBJ2-2; 9 bases match TRBD2. After removal of 4 bases from V and 10 bases from J, the junction contained 7 bases not matched to a gene. The CDR3 is 14 residues long. CDR3: CASSYRSGGPELFF. For the CDR3, the DNA is TGTGCCAGCAGTTATAGGAGCGGGGGGCCGGAGCTGTTTTTT.

The rearrangement links TRBV2 to TRBJ2-7; D is uncertain. The ends were cut back, 5 bases at V and 2 bases at J, with 13 bases in the middle. The CDR3 loop spans 14 amino acids. CDR1 and CDR2 from the germline V gene are SNHLY and FYNNEI. CDR3 DNA: TGTGCCAGCAGTCCCCGGGCCTCCCCCTACGAGCAGTACTTC. Translated: CASSPRASPYEQYF. Together with reference TRBV2 and TRBJ2-7, the CDR3 gives the full variable domain: EPEVTQTPSHQVTQMGQEVILRCVPISNHLYFYWYRQILGQKVEFLVSFYNNEISEKSEIFDDQFSVERPDGSNFTLKIRSTKLEDSAMYFCASSPRASPYEQYFGPGTRLTVT.

This clonotype was picked up one time. The rearrangement uses TRBV9 and TRBJ2-3; 12 bases fit TRBD1. The J segment lost 4 bases and the V segment lost 7 bases, leaving 7 bases of the junction unmatched. Germline loops: CDR1 SGDLS, CDR2 YYNGEE. The CDR3 consists of 15 residues. CDR3 loop: CASGTGGLQSDTQYF. In DNA, the CDR3 is TGTGCCAGCGGGACAGGGGGCCTGCAGTCAGATACGCAGTATTTT.

This clonotype was recorded a few times. This chain uses TRBV5-4 with TRBJ1-2; a weak D match, TRBD1 (5 bases). The length of the CDR3 is 15 residues. Germline-derived CDR1 and CDR2 are SGHNT and YYREEE (reference sequence). V was trimmed by 0 bases and J by 8 bases, leaving 17 bases between them. CDR3 coding DNA: TGTGCCAGCAGCTTGGAAGTGGGGCGGTCCGGCGGCTACACCTTC. Protein: CASSLEVGRSGGYTF.